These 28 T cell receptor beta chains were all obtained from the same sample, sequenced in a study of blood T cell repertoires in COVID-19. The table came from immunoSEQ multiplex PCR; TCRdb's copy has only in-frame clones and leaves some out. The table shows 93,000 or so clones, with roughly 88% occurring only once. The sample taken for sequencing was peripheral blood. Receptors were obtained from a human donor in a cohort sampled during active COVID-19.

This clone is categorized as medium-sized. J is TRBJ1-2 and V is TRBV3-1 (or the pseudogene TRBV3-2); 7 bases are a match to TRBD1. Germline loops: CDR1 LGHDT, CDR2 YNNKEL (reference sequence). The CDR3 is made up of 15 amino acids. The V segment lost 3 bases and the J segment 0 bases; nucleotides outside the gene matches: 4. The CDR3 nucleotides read TGTGCCAGCAGCCAGGGGGACAGACCTAACTATGGCTACACCTTC. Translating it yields CASSQGDRPNYGYTF.

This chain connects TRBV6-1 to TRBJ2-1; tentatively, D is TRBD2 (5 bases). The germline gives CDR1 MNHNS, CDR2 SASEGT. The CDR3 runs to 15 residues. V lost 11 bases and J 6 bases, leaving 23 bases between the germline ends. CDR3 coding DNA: TGTGCCTGCACCTCGGGGAAGAAATTAGTCAATGAGCAGTTCTTC. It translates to CACTSGKKLVNEQFF.

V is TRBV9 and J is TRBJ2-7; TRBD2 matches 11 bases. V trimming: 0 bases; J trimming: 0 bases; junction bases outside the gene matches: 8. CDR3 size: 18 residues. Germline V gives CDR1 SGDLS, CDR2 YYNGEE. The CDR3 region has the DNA TGTGCCAGCAGCGTAGGTACTAGCGGGGGCCTTAGCTCCTACGAGCAGTACTTC. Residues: CASSVGTSGGLSSYEQYF.

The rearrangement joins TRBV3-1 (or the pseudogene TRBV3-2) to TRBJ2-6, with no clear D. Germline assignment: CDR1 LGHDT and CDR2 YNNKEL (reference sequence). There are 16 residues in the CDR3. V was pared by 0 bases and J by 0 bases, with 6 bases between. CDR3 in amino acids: CASSQDYGSGANVLTF. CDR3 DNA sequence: TGTGCCAGCAGCCAAGATTACGGCTCTGGGGCCAACGTCCTGACTTTC.

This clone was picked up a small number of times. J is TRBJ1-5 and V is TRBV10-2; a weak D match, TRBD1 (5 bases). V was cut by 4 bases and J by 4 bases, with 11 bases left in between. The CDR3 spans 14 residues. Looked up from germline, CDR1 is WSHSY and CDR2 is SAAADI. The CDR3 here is CASSVAGLNQPQHF. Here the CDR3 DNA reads TGCGCCAGCAGTGTAGCAGGGTTAAATCAGCCCCAGCATTTT.

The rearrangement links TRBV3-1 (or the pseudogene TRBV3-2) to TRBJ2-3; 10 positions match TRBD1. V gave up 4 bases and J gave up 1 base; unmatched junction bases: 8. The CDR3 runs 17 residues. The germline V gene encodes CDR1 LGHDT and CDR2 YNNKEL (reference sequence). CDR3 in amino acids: CASSPGQGHWGTDTQYF. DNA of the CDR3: TGTGCCAGCAGCCCGGGACAGGGGCATTGGGGCACAGATACGCAGTATTTT.

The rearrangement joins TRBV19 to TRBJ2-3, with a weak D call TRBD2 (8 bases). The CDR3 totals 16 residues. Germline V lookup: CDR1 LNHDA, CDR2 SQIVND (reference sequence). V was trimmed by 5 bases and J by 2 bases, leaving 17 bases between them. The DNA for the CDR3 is TGTGCCAGTAGTGATTACGGGAGGGGGCCCACAGATACGCAGTATTTT. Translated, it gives CASSDYGRGPTDTQYF. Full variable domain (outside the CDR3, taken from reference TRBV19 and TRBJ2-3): DGGITQSPKYLFRKEGQNVTLSCEQNLNHDAMYWYRQDPGQGLRLIYYSQIVNDFQKGDIAEGYSVSREKKESFPLTVTSAQKNPTAFYLCASSDYGRGPTDTQYFGPGTRLTVL.

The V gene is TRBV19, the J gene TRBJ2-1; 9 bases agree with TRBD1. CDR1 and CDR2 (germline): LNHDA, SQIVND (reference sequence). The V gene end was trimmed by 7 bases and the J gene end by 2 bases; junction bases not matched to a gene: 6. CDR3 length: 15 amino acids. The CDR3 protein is CASTTGTGPYNEQFF. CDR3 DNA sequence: TGTGCCAGTACCACCGGGACAGGGCCCTACAATGAGCAGTTCTTC.

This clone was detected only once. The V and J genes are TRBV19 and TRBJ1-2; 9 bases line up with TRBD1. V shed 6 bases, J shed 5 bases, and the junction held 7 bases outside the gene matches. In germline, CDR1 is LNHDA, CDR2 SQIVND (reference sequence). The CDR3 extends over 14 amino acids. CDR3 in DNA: TGTGCCAGTAGCACAGGGGGCGCAGGGTATGGCTACACCTTC. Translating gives CASSTGGAGYGYTF.

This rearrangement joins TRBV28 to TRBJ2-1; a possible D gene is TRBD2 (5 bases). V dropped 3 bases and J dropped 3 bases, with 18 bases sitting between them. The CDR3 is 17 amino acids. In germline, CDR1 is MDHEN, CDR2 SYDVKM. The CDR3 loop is CASSFLGTRTNYNEQFF. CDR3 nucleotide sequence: TGTGCCAGCAGTTTTCTTGGAACTAGAACAAACTACAATGAGCAGTTCTTC.

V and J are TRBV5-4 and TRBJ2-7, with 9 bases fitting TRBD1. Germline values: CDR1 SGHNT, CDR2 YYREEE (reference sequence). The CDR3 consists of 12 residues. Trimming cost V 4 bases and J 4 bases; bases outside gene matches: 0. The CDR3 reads CASSGQGYEQYF. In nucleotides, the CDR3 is TGTGCCAGCAGCGGACAGGGGTACGAGCAGTACTTC.

This chain's CDR3 is CASSQDRGRNSPLHF. CDR3 sequence (DNA): TGCGCCAGCAGCCAAGACAGGGGGCGGAATTCACCCCTCCACTTT. The chain employs TRBV4-3 and TRBJ1-6, with 8 bases lining up with TRBD1. V gave up 0 bases and J gave up 7 bases; unmatched junction bases: 2. The CDR3 loop spans 15 amino acids. Germline CDR1 is LGHNA and CDR2 is YSLEER.

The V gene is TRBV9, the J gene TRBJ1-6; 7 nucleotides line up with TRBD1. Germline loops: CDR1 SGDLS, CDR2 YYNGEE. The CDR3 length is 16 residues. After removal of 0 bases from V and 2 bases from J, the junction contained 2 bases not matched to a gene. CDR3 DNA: TGTGCCAGCAGCGTAGGGCAGGGGGCCTATAATTCACCCCTCCACTTT. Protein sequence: CASSVGQGAYNSPLHF.

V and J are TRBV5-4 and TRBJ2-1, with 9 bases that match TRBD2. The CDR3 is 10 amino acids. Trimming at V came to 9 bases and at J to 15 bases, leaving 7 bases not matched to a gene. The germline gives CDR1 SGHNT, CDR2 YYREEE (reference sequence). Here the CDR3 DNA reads TGTGCCACCTCCGGGACTAGCCTGTTCTTC. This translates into CATSGTSLFF.

DNA of the CDR3: TGTGCCAGCTCACGGGACCTCTCGGGGGTCTATGGCTACACCTTC. This sequence encodes CASSRDLSGVYGYTF. This chain uses TRBV18 with TRBJ1-2; weak D call: TRBD1 (5 bases). CDR3 length: 15 residues. The ends were cut back, 4 bases at V and 4 bases at J, with 16 bases in the middle. CDR1 and CDR2 (germline): KGHSH, LQKENI. Complete variable domain (other parts from reference TRBV18 and TRBJ1-2): NAGVMQNPRHLVRRRGQEARLRCSPMKGHSHVYWYRQLPEEGLKFMVYLQKENIIDESGMPKERFSAEFPKEGPSILRIQQVVRGDSAAYFCASSRDLSGVYGYTFGSGTRLTVV.

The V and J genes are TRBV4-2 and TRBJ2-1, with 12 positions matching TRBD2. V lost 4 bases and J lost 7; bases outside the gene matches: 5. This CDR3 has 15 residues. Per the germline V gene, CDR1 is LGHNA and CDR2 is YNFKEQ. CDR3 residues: CASSPWTSGINEQFF. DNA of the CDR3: TGTGCCAGCAGCCCGTGGACTAGCGGGATTAATGAGCAGTTCTTC.

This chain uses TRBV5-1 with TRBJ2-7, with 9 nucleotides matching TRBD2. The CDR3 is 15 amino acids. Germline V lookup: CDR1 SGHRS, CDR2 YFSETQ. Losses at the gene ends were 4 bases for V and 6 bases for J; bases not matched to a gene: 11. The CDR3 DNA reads TGCGCCAGCAGCCCGGGCGGCGGGGGGGCTGGCGAGCAGTACTTC. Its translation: CASSPGGGGAGEQYF.

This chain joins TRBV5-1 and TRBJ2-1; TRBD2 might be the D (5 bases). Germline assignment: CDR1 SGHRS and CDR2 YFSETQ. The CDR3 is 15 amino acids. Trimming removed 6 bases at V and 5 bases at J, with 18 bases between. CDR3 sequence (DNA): TGCGCCAGCACGCCGGGGAACGGACCCAACAATGAGCAGTTCTTC. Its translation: CASTPGNGPNNEQFF. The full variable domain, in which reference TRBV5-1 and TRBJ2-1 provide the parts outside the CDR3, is KAGVTQTPRYLIKTRGQQVTLSCSPISGHRSVSWYQQTPGQGLQFLFEYFSETQRNKGNFPGRFSGRQFSNSRSEMNVSTLELGDSALYLCASTPGNGPNNEQFFGPGTRLTVL.

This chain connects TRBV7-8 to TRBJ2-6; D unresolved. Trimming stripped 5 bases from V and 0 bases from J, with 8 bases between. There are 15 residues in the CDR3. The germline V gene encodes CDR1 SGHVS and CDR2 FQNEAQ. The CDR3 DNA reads TGTGCCAGCAGCCCCCGGTACTCTGGGGCCAACGTCCTGACTTTC. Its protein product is CASSPRYSGANVLTF. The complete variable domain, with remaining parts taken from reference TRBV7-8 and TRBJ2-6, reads GAGVSQSPRYKVAKRGQDVALRCDPISGHVSLFWYQQALGQGPEFLTYFQNEAQLDKSGLPSDRFFAERPEGSVSTLKIQRTQQEDSAVYLCASSPRYSGANVLTFGAGSRLTVL.

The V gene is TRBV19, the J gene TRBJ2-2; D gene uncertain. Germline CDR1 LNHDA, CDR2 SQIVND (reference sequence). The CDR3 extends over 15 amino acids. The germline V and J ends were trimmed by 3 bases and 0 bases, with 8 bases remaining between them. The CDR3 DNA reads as TGTGCCAGTAGTATGAGAAGAACGAACACCGGGGAGCTGTTTTTT. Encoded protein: CASSMRRTNTGELFF.

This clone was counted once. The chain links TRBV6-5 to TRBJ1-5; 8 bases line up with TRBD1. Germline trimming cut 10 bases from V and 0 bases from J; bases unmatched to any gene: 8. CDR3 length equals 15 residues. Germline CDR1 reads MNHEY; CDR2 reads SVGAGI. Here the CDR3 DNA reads TGTGCCACCAGCAACAGGGGGTTTAGCAATCAGCCCCAGCATTTT. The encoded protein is CATSNRGFSNQPQHF.

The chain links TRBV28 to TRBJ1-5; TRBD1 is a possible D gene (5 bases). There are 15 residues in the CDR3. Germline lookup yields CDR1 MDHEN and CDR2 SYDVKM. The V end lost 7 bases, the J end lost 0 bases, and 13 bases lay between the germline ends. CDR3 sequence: CASTRGLGSNQPQHF. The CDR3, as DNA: TGTGCCAGCACTAGGGGCCTCGGTAGCAATCAGCCCCAGCATTTT.

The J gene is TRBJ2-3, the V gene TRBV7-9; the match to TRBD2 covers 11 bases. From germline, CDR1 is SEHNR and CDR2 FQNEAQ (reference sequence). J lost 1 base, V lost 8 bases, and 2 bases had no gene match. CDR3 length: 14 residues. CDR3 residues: CASLAGGGTDTQYF. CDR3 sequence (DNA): TGTGCCAGCTTAGCGGGAGGGGGCACAGATACGCAGTATTTT.

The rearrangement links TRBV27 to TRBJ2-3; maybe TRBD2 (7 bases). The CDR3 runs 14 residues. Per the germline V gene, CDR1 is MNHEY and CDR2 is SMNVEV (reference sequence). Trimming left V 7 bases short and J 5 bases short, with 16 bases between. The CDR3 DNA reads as TGTGCCAGCATTGGAAGGGGGAGGGAAGATACGCAGTATTTT. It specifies CASIGRGREDTQYF.

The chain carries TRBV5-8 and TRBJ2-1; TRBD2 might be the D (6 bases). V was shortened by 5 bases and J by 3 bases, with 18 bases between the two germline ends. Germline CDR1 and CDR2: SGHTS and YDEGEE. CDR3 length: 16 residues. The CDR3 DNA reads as TGTGCCAGCAGACACCGGAACGTAGCGGTCTACAATGAGCAGTTCTTC. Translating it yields CASRHRNVAVYNEQFF.

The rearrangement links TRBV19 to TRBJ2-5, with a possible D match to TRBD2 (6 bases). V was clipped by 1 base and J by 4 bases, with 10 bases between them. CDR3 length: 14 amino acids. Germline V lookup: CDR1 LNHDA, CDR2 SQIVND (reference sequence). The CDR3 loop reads CASSIGRERETQYF. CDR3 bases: TGTGCCAGTAGTATAGGGAGGGAAAGAGAGACCCAGTACTTC.

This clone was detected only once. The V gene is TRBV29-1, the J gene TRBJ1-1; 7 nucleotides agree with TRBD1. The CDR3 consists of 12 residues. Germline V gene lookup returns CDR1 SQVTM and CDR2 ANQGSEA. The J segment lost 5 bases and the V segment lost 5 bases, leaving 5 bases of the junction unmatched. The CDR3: CSVKGARTEAFF. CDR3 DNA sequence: TGCAGCGTTAAGGGGGCCCGGACTGAAGCTTTCTTT.

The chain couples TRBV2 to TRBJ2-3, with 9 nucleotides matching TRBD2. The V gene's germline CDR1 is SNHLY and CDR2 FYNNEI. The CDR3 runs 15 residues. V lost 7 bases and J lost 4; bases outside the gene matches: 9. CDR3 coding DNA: TGTGCCAGCATACGTGGCGGGAGGGCCCCAGATACGCAGTATTTT. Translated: CASIRGGRAPDTQYF.